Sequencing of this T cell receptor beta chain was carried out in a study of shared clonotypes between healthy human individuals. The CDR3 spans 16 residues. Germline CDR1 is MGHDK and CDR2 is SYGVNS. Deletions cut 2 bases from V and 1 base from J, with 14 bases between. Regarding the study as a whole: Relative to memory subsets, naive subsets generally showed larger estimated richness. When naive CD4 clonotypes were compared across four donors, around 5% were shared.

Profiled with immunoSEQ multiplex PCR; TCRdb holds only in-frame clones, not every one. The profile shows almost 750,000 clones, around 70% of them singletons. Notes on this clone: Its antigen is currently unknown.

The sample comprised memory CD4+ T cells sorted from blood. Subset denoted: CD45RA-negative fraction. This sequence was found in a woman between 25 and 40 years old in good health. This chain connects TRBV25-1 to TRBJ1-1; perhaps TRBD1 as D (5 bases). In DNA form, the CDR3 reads TGTGCCAGCAGTGAACGAATCGGGACGGGGAACACTGAAGCTTTCTTT. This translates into CASSERIGTGNTEAFF.